The 15 T cell receptor beta chains below come from one sample, sequenced in a study of blood T cell repertoires in COVID-19. Profiling relied on immunoSEQ multiplex PCR, and the TCRdb table lists in-frame clones only, not all of them. The sample holds some 340,000 clones, 85% to 95% seen once. Source material: PBMCs or T cells enriched from blood (not recorded which). The receptor source for this set is a woman aged 25 to 39 who had been exposed to COVID-19.

The chain employs TRBV27 and TRBJ2-1; weak D call: TRBD2 (5 bases). This CDR3 contains 14 residues. V was trimmed by 7 bases and J by 4 bases, leaving 14 bases between them. Germline V gene lookup returns CDR1 MNHEY and CDR2 SMNVEV (reference sequence). The CDR3 bases are TGTGCCAGCACTCTTCGGCGCGGGTACAATGAGCAGTTCTTC. It encodes CASTLRRGYNEQFF.

This chain joins TRBV6-2 or TRBV6-3 and TRBJ1-5; D not resolved. Germline loops: CDR1 MNHEY, CDR2 SVGEGT. The V and J ends lost 4 bases and 4 bases respectively, with 8 bases between them. The CDR3 consists of 13 residues. The CDR3 reads CASSSKINQPQHF. The DNA for the CDR3 is TGTGCCAGCAGTTCCAAAATTAATCAGCCCCAGCATTTT.

The V call is TRBV9, the J call TRBJ2-6; 11 nucleotides agree with TRBD1. J gave up 4 bases and V 2 bases, and 5 bases lay outside the gene matches. The germline V gene encodes CDR1 SGDLS and CDR2 YYNGEE. The CDR3 is 17 amino acids. CDR3 in amino acids: CASSVGQGASGANVLTF. Here the CDR3 DNA reads TGTGCCAGCAGCGTCGGACAGGGGGCTTCAGGGGCCAACGTCCTGACTTTC.

The chain recombines TRBV5-1 with TRBJ1-4; 9 bases are a match to TRBD1. In germline, CDR1 is SGHRS, CDR2 YFSETQ. This CDR3 is 14 amino acids long. V gave up 4 bases and J gave up 10 bases; unmatched junction bases: 8. CDR3 sequence reads: CASSGDRAKGKLFF. The CDR3 DNA sequence: TGCGCCAGCAGCGGGGACAGGGCAAAAGGAAAACTGTTTTTT.

This rearrangement joins TRBV18 to TRBJ1-6; D is unclear. The CDR3 loop spans 16 amino acids. The V end lost 2 bases, the J end lost 5 bases, and 13 bases lay between the germline ends. Germline CDR1 KGHSH, CDR2 LQKENI. The CDR3 protein is CASSPSNRQDNSPLHF. The CDR3 nucleotides are TGTGCCAGCTCACCATCCAATAGGCAGGATAATTCACCCCTCCACTTT.

The genes are TRBV18 and TRBJ2-7, with TRBD1 matching 8 bases. V shed 1 base, J shed 2 bases, and the junction held 10 bases outside the gene matches. Germline loops: CDR1 KGHSH, CDR2 LQKENI. CDR3 size: 17 residues. The CDR3 DNA reads as TGTGCCAGCTCACCACGGGGACCGGGACAGGTTACCTACGAGCAGTACTTC. Its protein is CASSPRGPGQVTYEQYF.

The chain carries TRBV5-1 and TRBJ1-4; 8 positions match TRBD1. From germline, CDR1 is SGHRS and CDR2 YFSETQ. V shed 4 bases, J shed 0 bases, and the junction held 8 bases outside the gene matches. The CDR3 runs 17 residues. CDR3: CASSPRDRKTTNEKLFF. The CDR3 DNA is TGCGCCAGCAGCCCCCGGGACAGGAAAACAACTAATGAAAAACTGTTTTTT.

V gene TRBV3-1 (or the pseudogene TRBV3-2) combines with J gene TRBJ2-7, with TRBD1 matching 10 bases. The CDR3 covers 13 residues. With V trimmed by 11 bases and J by 1 base, 5 bases remained unmatched. CDR1 and CDR2 from the germline V gene are LGHDT and YNNKEL (reference sequence). CDR3 residues: CAVRTGGSYEQYF. The CDR3 bases are TGTGCCGTTCGGACAGGGGGGTCCTACGAGCAGTACTTC.

The chain uses TRBV13 and TRBJ2-7; 9 bases fit TRBD1. V dropped 3 bases and J dropped 1; count of bases not matched to a gene: 4. From germline, CDR1 is PRHDT and CDR2 FYEKMQ (reference sequence). CDR3 length: 15 amino acids. Here the CDR3 DNA reads TGTGCCAGCAGCTTCGGGGACAGGGCTTCCTACGAGCAGTACTTC. Its translation is CASSFGDRASYEQYF.

V usage is TRBV7-2 and J usage is TRBJ1-6; a weak D match, TRBD1 (6 bases). Germline CDR1 and CDR2: SGHTA and FQGNSA. V was trimmed by 1 base and J by 7 bases, leaving 8 bases between them. The CDR3 totals 14 residues. This CDR3 reads CASSLVQGNSPLHF. In nucleotides, the CDR3 is TGTGCCAGCAGCTTAGTACAGGGCAATTCACCCCTCCACTTT.

This clone has only a few counts. V gene TRBV18 combines with J gene TRBJ1-1; D is uncertain. This CDR3 is built from 12 residues. V lost 7 bases to trimming and J lost 5 bases, with 11 bases between them. Per germline, CDR1 KGHSH and CDR2 LQKENI. This CDR3 is CASCGSSTEAFF. The CDR3 DNA reads as TGTGCCAGCTGCGGGTCCTCAACTGAAGCTTTCTTT.

J is TRBJ1-2 and V is TRBV12-5; D remains unclear. Germline values: CDR1 LGHNT, CDR2 FRNRAP. This CDR3 region has 14 residues. With 5 bases removed from V and 8 bases from J, the gap between germline ends came to 18 bases. The CDR3 loop is CASGPDPAGGGYTF. DNA for the CDR3: TGTGCTAGTGGTCCAGATCCCGCGGGAGGGGGCTACACCTTC.

The CDR3 here is CAISGLAGGPDTQYF. The CDR3, as DNA: TGTGCCATCAGCGGACTAGCGGGGGGCCCAGATACGCAGTATTTT. The chain joins TRBV10-3 to TRBJ2-3; 14 bases are shared with TRBD2. From germline, CDR1 is ENHRY and CDR2 SYGVKD. The J segment lost 4 bases and the V segment lost 6 bases, leaving 3 bases of the junction unmatched. The CDR3 is 15 amino acids.

The chain employs TRBV2 and TRBJ2-2; 10 bases agree with TRBD1. The V gene end was trimmed by 7 bases and the J gene end by 4 bases; junction bases not matched to a gene: 6. The CDR3 runs to 15 residues. Germline lookup yields CDR1 SNHLY and CDR2 FYNNEI. CDR3 sequence (DNA): TGTGCCAGCATGACAGGGGGCACCCTCACCGGGGAGCTGTTTTTT. Amino acids: CASMTGGTLTGELFF.

The V gene is TRBV9, the J gene TRBJ2-7, with TRBD1 as a possible D gene (8 bases). V was cut by 4 bases and J by 5 bases, with 19 bases left in between. This CDR3 has 15 residues. Germline V gene data show CDR1 as SGDLS and CDR2 as YYNGEE. CDR3 region: CASSSSGLRGHEQYF. CDR3 coding DNA: TGTGCCAGCAGCTCTAGCGGTCTCAGGGGGCACGAGCAGTACTTC.